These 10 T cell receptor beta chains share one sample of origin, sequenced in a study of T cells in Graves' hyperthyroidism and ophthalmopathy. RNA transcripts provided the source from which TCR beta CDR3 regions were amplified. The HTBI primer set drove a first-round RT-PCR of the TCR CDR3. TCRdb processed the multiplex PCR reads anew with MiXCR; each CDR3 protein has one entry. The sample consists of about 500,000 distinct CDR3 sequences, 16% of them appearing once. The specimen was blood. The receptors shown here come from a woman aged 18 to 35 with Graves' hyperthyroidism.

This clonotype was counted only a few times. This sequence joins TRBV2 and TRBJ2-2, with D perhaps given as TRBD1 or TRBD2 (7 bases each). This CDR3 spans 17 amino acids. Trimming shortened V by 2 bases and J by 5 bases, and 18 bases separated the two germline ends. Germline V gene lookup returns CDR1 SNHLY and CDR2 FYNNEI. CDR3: CASSESSQGGGTGELFF. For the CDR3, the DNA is TGTGCCAGCAGTGAAAGTAGTCAGGGGGGGGGTACCGGGGAGCTGTTTTTT.

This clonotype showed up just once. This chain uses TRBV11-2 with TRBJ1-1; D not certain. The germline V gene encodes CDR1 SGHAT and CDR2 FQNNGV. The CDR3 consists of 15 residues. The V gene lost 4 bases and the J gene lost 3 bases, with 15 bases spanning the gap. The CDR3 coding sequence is TGTGCCAGCAGCTCAAGTTACGGTACCGACACTGAAGCTTTCTTT. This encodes CASSSSYGTDTEAFF.

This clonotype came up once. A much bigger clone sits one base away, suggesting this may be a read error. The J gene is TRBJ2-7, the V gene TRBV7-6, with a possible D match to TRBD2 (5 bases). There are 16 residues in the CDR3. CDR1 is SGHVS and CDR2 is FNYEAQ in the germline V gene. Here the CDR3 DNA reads TGTGCCGGCAGCCCGAGGGTGGGCAGAAGCTCCTACGAGCAGTACTTC. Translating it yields CAGSPRVGRSSYEQYF.

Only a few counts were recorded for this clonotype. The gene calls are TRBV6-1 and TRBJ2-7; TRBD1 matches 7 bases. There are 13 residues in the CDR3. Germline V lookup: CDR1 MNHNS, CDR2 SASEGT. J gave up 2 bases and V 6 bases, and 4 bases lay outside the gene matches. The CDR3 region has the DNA TGTGCCAGCAGCCGGGACAGTCCCTACGAGCAGTACTTC. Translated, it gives CASSRDSPYEQYF.

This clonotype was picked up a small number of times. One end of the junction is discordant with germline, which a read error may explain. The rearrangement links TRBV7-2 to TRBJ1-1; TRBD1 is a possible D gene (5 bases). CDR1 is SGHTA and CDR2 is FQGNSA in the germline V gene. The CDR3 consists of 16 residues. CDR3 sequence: CASSIYKWGLNTEASF. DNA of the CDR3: TGTGCCAGCAGCATATATAAATGGGGCCTGAACACTGAAGCTTCCTTT.

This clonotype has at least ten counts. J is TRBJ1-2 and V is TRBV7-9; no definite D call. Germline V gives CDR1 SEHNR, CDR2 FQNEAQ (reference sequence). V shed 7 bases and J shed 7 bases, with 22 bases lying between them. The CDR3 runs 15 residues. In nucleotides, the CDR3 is TGTGCCAGCATTCTCCTAGAAGGTGGTGTTGGTGGCTACACCTTC. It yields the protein CASILLEGGVGGYTF.

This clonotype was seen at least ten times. The chain's CDR3 is CASSFTGQGWTGELFF. The CDR3 DNA reads TGTGCCAGCAGCTTTACGGGACAGGGGTGGACCGGGGAGCTGTTTTTT. V and J are TRBV2 and TRBJ2-2; 10 bases agree with TRBD1. V lost 6 bases, J lost 5 bases, and 9 bases stayed unmatched. The CDR3 spans 16 residues. Germline V gene data show CDR1 as SNHLY and CDR2 as FYNNEI.

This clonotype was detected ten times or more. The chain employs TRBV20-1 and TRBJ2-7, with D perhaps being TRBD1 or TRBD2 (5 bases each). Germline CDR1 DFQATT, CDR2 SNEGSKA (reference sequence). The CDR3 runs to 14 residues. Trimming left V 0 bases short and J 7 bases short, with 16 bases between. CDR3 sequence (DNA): TGCAGTGCTAGAGATACGGGGCCGAGGAGGGAGCAGTACTTC. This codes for CSARDTGPRREQYF.

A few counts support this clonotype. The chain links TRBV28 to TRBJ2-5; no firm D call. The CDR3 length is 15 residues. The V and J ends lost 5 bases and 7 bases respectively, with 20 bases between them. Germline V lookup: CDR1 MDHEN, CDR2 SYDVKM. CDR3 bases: TGTGCCAGCAGTCCCCTCCTAGGCACTTTTAGGACCCAGTACTTC. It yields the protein CASSPLLGTFRTQYF.

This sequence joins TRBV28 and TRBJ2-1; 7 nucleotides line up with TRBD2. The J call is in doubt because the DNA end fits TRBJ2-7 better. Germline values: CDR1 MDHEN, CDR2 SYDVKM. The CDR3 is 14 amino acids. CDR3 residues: CASRGRVGGNEQYF. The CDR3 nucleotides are TGTGCCAGCAGGGGGAGGGTAGGAGGGAATGAGCAGTACTTC.